These 27 T cell receptor beta chains came from one sample sequenced in a study of vaccination and CD4 T cells after COVID-19. Noted treatment: roughly 11-day PBMC culture with coronavirus spike peptide pools or control peptides (ViraFEST assay). The Oncomine TCR Beta short-read assay generated sequence data from the DNA of cultured CD4+ T cells. MiXCR, run by TCRdb on the PCR reads, gives a single entry per CDR3 protein. The repertoire has around 19,000 distinct CDR3 sequences, over 45% of them found once; the top ten carry 4%. These TCRs are of unknown antigen specificity. Sequencing was carried out using CD4+ T cells from blood, cultured in vitro. Receptors were obtained from a human donor who had recovered from COVID-19.

The chain employs TRBV7-2 and TRBJ2-5; 15 nucleotides line up with TRBD2. Germline assignment: CDR1 SGHTA and CDR2 FQGNSA. V was clipped by 4 bases and J by 6 bases; unmatched bases: 9. This CDR3 contains 17 residues. The DNA of the CDR3 is TGTGCCAGCAGCTCCCCTGGGACTAGCGGGGGGACAAAGACCCAGTACTTC. Translating it yields CASSSPGTSGGTKTQYF.

This chain links TRBV19 with TRBJ1-1, with unresolved D. V was clipped by 3 bases and J by 4 bases, with 9 bases between them. The CDR3 extends over 13 amino acids. Germline assignment: CDR1 LNHDA and CDR2 SQIVND (reference sequence). The CDR3 DNA sequence: TGTGCCAGTAGTATCGCCCCTGGCACTGAAGCTTTCTTT. Residues: CASSIAPGTEAFF.

The V gene is TRBV6-2 or TRBV6-3, the J gene TRBJ2-4; D may be TRBD1 or TRBD2 (5 bases each). The germline CDR1 and CDR2 sequences are MNHEY and SVGEGT. The V gene lost 0 bases and the J gene lost 3 bases, with 12 bases spanning the gap. This CDR3 has 16 residues. The CDR3 sequence: CASSYSSRGDKNIQYF. CDR3 coding DNA: TGTGCCAGCAGTTACTCGAGTCGAGGGGACAAAAACATTCAGTACTTC.

This clonotype was seen a few times. The chain couples TRBV24-1 to TRBJ1-5; D not resolved. The CDR3 contains 13 residues. V lost 0 bases to trimming and J lost 1 base, with 0 bases between them. The germline V gene has CDR1 KGHDR and CDR2 SFDVKD. The DNA of the CDR3 is TGTGCCACCAGTGATTTGAGCAATCAGCCCCAGCATTTT. Amino acids: CATSDLSNQPQHF.

This chain links TRBV6-5 with TRBJ2-7, with D hard to call. From germline, CDR1 is MNHEY and CDR2 SVGAGI. The CDR3 runs to 14 residues. V lost 4 bases and J lost 0, with 10 bases in between. The CDR3 coding sequence is TGTGCCAGCAGTTCTCGGTGGGGCTCCTACGAGCAGTACTTC. Translation: CASSSRWGSYEQYF.

In its sample, this clonotype is medium-sized. The chain joins TRBV20-1 to TRBJ1-1; D is uncertain. The CDR3 is 15 residues long. V lost 0 bases, J lost 1 base, and 12 bases lay in between. Germline loops: CDR1 DFQATT, CDR2 SNEGSKA (reference sequence). The CDR3 region is CSARDGVRGNTEAFF. The CDR3 region has the DNA TGCAGTGCTAGAGACGGGGTACGGGGGAACACTGAAGCTTTCTTT.

This chain's CDR3 is CATSRAGKGYTEAFF. The CDR3 DNA reads as TGTGCCACCAGCAGAGCGGGAAAGGGTTACACTGAAGCTTTCTTT. The chain joins TRBV15 to TRBJ1-1, with D unresolved. This CDR3 spans 15 amino acids. Trimming stripped 1 base from V and 3 bases from J, with 12 bases between. In germline, CDR1 is LNHNV, CDR2 YYDKDF (reference sequence).

The chain carries TRBV11-2 and TRBJ1-2; weak D call: TRBD1 (5 bases). Trimming took 3 bases from V and 8 from J, leaving 19 bases between them. Germline-derived CDR1 and CDR2 are SGHAT and FQNNGV. The CDR3 sequence is 15 residues long. Here the CDR3 DNA reads TGTGCCAGCAGCTTGCTGGGACGGGGGGTGAACGGCTACACCTTC. This gives the protein CASSLLGRGVNGYTF. The full variable domain, its missing parts supplied by reference TRBV11-2 and TRBJ1-2, is EAGVAQSPRYKIIEKRQSVAFWCNPISGHATLYWYQQILGQGPKLLIQFQNNGVVDDSQLPKDRFSAERLKGVDSTLKIQPAKLEDSAVYLCASSLLGRGVNGYTFGSGTRLTVV.

The table lists this clonotype with a few counts. The chain joins TRBV15 to TRBJ1-3; D call uncertain. Trimming removed 0 bases at V and 4 bases at J, with 10 bases between. This CDR3 has 15 amino acids. Germline V gene data show CDR1 as LNHNV and CDR2 as YYDKDF (reference sequence). CDR3 sequence reads: CATSRDGRYGNTIYF. The CDR3 DNA follows: TGTGCCACCAGCAGAGATGGCCGGTACGGAAACACCATATATTTT.

This clonotype was seen more than once but under ten times. This chain uses TRBV6-5 with TRBJ1-6; D uncertain. Germline lookup yields CDR1 MNHEY and CDR2 SVGAGI. The V end lost 0 bases, the J end lost 10 bases, and 10 bases lay between the germline ends. This CDR3 region has 14 residues. CDR3 sequence: CASSYSQSLSPLHF. The DNA of the CDR3 is TGTGCCAGCAGTTACTCCCAGTCTTTATCACCCCTCCACTTT.

Only a few counts were recorded for this clonotype. This chain links TRBV7-9 with TRBJ1-1; D is possibly TRBD1 (5 bases). The germline gives CDR1 SEHNR, CDR2 FQNEAQ (reference sequence). Trimming stripped 5 bases from V and 0 bases from J, with 16 bases between. The CDR3 loop spans 16 amino acids. The CDR3 loop reads CASSKGTASMNTEAFF. In nucleotides, the CDR3 is TGTGCCAGCAGCAAAGGGACGGCCTCCATGAACACTGAAGCTTTCTTT. The full variable domain, completed using reference TRBV7-9 and TRBJ1-1, is DTGVSQNPRHKITKRGQNVTFRCDPISEHNRLYWYRQTLGQGPEFLTYFQNEAQLEKSRLLSDRFSAERPKGSFSTLEIQRTEQGDSAMYLCASSKGTASMNTEAFFGQGTRLTVV.

The chain joins TRBV5-1 to TRBJ2-7; maybe TRBD1 (5 bases). Deletions cut 4 bases from V and 7 bases from J, with 12 bases between. The CDR3 spans 12 residues. Germline assignment: CDR1 SGHRS and CDR2 YFSETQ. CDR3 in amino acids: CASSPRRGEQYF. DNA of the CDR3: TGCGCCAGCAGCCCGAGAAGGGGTGAGCAGTACTTC.

The chain couples TRBV19 to TRBJ2-1; 7 bases fit TRBD2. Germline assignment: CDR1 LNHDA and CDR2 SQIVND (reference sequence). The CDR3 is 16 amino acids. The J segment lost 9 bases and the V segment lost 5 bases, leaving 16 bases of the junction unmatched. This chain's CDR3 is CASSVPGTTTGSEQFF. The DNA of the CDR3 is TGTGCCAGTAGTGTACCCGGGACTACCACGGGCTCTGAGCAGTTCTTC.

The CDR3 reads CASNREGAVYEQYF. The CDR3 region has the DNA TGTGCCAGCAATCGCGAAGGGGCCGTCTACGAGCAGTACTTC. The V and J genes are TRBV2 and TRBJ2-7; D possibly corresponds to TRBD1 (5 bases). V was clipped by 7 bases and J by 3 bases, with 16 bases between them. The CDR3 totals 14 residues. The germline CDR1 and CDR2 sequences are SNHLY and FYNNEI.

The table lists this clonotype with a few counts. This chain connects TRBV20-1 to TRBJ1-2; possibly TRBD1 for D (5 bases). Trimming pared 3 bases from V and 8 bases from J, leaving 19 bases between. The CDR3 length is 14 residues. Germline V gene lookup returns CDR1 DFQATT and CDR2 SNEGSKA (reference sequence). In nucleotides, the CDR3 is TGCAGTGCTAGTCTTCGGGACGGCGGTCTCGGCTACACCTTC. This sequence encodes CSASLRDGGLGYTF.

The rearrangement uses TRBV24-1 and TRBJ1-2; 7 bases are shared with TRBD1. This CDR3 spans 14 amino acids. Germline CDR1 KGHDR, CDR2 SFDVKD. V shed 3 bases and J 1 base; nucleotides not matched to a gene: 1. The chain's CDR3 is CATSDNRGNYGYTF. DNA for the CDR3: TGTGCCACCAGTGATAACAGGGGTAACTATGGCTACACCTTC.

The chain carries TRBV12-5 and TRBJ2-5; D uncertain. The CDR3 consists of 14 residues. The germline V and J ends were trimmed by 3 bases and 0 bases, with 8 bases remaining between them. In germline, CDR1 is LGHNT, CDR2 FRNRAP. The CDR3 protein is CASGFPQNQETQYF. The CDR3 nucleotides read TGTGCTAGTGGTTTTCCCCAGAACCAAGAGACCCAGTACTTC. The whole variable domain, remainder taken from reference TRBV12-5 and TRBJ2-5, is DARVTQTPRHKVTEMGQEVTMRCQPILGHNTVFWYRQTMMQGLELLAYFRNRAPLDDSGMPKDRFSAEMPDATLATLKIQPSEPRDSAVYFCASGFPQNQETQYFGPGTRLLVL.

The J gene is TRBJ1-4, the V gene TRBV2, with a tentative D call TRBD1 (6 bases). V was pared by 7 bases and J by 8 bases, with 17 bases between. From germline, CDR1 is SNHLY and CDR2 FYNNEI. The CDR3 loop spans 14 amino acids. The CDR3 spells CASTPYRVSEKLFF. The CDR3 nucleotides are TGTGCCAGCACCCCTTACAGGGTTAGCGAAAAACTGTTTTTT.

The chain has TRBV10-3 and TRBJ1-2; 8 positions match TRBD1. Germline-derived CDR1 and CDR2 are ENHRY and SYGVKD. J lost 7 bases, V lost 1 base, and 5 bases had no gene match. This CDR3 spans 14 amino acids. CDR3 DNA: TGTGCCATCAGTGAGTTCGCGGACAGGGCTGGCTACACCTTC. Its protein product is CAISEFADRAGYTF.

The chain employs TRBV11-1 and TRBJ2-1, with D tentatively TRBD1 (7 bases). Germline CDR1 is SGHAT and CDR2 is FQDESV (reference sequence). This CDR3 is built from 13 residues. Trimming removed 5 bases at V and 9 bases at J, with 14 bases between. CDR3 DNA: TGTGCCAGCAGCGTCCACAGGGGAGGTGAGCAGTTCTTC. Amino acid sequence: CASSVHRGGEQFF.

The sample holds a few counts of this clonotype. V is TRBV19 and J is TRBJ2-7; D ambiguous. V lost 1 base to trimming and J lost 3 bases, with 10 bases between them. Germline-derived CDR1 and CDR2 are LNHDA and SQIVND (reference sequence). The length of the CDR3 is 14 residues. Written as DNA, the CDR3 is TGTGCCAGTAGTATAGGGGATCATCGCTACGAGCAGTACTTC. Translating it yields CASSIGDHRYEQYF.

The rearrangement links TRBV7-6 to TRBJ2-3, with D possibly matching TRBD2 (6 bases). Trimming pared 4 bases from V and 1 base from J, leaving 12 bases between. The CDR3 sequence is 15 residues long. The V gene's germline CDR1 is SGHVS and CDR2 FNYEAQ. Written as DNA, the CDR3 is TGTGCCAGCAGCTCCCCTACGGGGGGCACAGATACGCAGTATTTT. Translated: CASSSPTGGTDTQYF.

V and J are TRBV7-8 and TRBJ2-3; D is uncertain. Germline-derived CDR1 and CDR2 are SGHVS and FQNEAQ. This CDR3 comprises 12 residues. Trimming cost V 1 base and J 6 bases, with 5 bases left between them. The CDR3 bases are TGTGCCAGCAGCTTAGGGGCGGATACGCAGTATTTT. Translation: CASSLGADTQYF.

This clonotype came up a few times. This chain uses TRBV15 with TRBJ2-5, with a tentative D call TRBD1 (5 bases). The CDR3 sequence is 13 residues long. Germline loops: CDR1 LNHNV, CDR2 YYDKDF (reference sequence). Trimming took off 0 bases at V and 9 bases at J, with 11 bases between the two ends. The DNA of the CDR3 is TGTGCCACCAGCAGAGAAGGGGTCCCCTCCCAGTACTTC. Translating it yields CATSREGVPSQYF. Complete variable domain (other parts from reference TRBV15 and TRBJ2-5): DAMVIQNPRYQVTQFGKPVTLSCSQTLNHNVMYWYQQKSSQAPKLLFHYYDKDFNNEADTPDNFQSRRPNTSFCFLDIRSPGLGDTAMYLCATSREGVPSQYFGPGTRLLVL.

This clonotype was recorded only once. V gene TRBV30 combines with J gene TRBJ1-6; possible D gene TRBD1, 5 bases. CDR3 size: 13 residues. The V gene lost 1 base and the J gene lost 7 bases, with 8 bases spanning the gap. Germline loops: CDR1 GTSNPN, CDR2 SVGIG (reference sequence). CDR3 region: CAWSGRENSPLHF. The CDR3 coding sequence is TGTGCCTGGAGTGGCAGGGAAAATTCACCCCTCCACTTT.

The chain recombines TRBV20-1 with TRBJ2-2; D is unresolved. Germline V gene sequence: CDR1 DFQATT, CDR2 SNEGSKA (reference sequence). With 3 bases removed from V and 6 bases from J, the gap between germline ends came to 11 bases. The CDR3 spans 13 residues. CDR3 nucleotide sequence: TGCAGTGCTAGCCCGGTTCGATCCGGGGAGCTGTTTTTT. This codes for CSASPVRSGELFF.

The V gene is TRBV20-1, the J gene TRBJ2-1; 9 bases line up with TRBD2. V lost 8 bases, J lost 0 bases, and 11 bases stayed unmatched. The length of the CDR3 is 16 residues. Per the germline V gene, CDR1 is DFQATT and CDR2 is SNEGSKA (reference sequence). In DNA form, the CDR3 reads TGCAGTCCAGTGGCGGGAGGGCCGAGCTCCTACAATGAGCAGTTCTTC. This sequence encodes CSPVAGGPSSYNEQFF.